The rows below give T cell receptor beta chains drawn from one sample of a study of shared clonotypes between healthy human individuals. Profiling relied on immunoSEQ multiplex PCR, and the TCRdb table lists in-frame clones only, not all of them. Of about 680,000 clones in the sample, 92% are singletons; the top ten hold about a quarter. The sample taken for sequencing was naive CD8+ T cells sorted from blood. All receptors come from a man under 40 in good health. CDR3s include the opening cysteine and the closing phenylalanine or tryptophan. D genes are given only for firm matches. Clone size is not always given. Where it is, it says once, few, many or a class for expanded clones.

J gene,CDR3 length,V gene,clone size,D gene,CDR3 protein,CDR3 DNA
TRBJ2-1,16,TRBV6-1,NA,TRBD2,CASSETGLAVYNEQFF,TGTGCCAGCAGTGAAACGGGGCTAGCGGTTTACAATGAGCAGTTCTTC
TRBJ2-1,14,TRBV27,NA,NA,CASSLSDLYNEQFF,TGTGCCAGCAGTTTATCTGACCTCTACAATGAGCAGTTCTTC
TRBJ2-3,13,TRBV7-9,NA,NA,CASSPAPIDTQYF,TGTGCCAGCAGCCCGGCTCCTATAGATACGCAGTATTTT
TRBJ2-3,16,TRBV7-6,NA,NA,CASSPGLAHLTDTQYF,TGTGCCAGCAGCCCCGGGTTAGCGCATTTGACAGATACGCAGTATTTT
TRBJ2-7,16,TRBV11-2,NA,TRBD2,CASSLGGAGVSYEQYF,TGTGCCAGCAGCTTAGGCGGCGCGGGAGTCTCCTACGAGCAGTACTTC
TRBJ2-7,19,TRBV7-6,NA,TRBD2,CASSLGVGLAGAGLYEQYF,TGTGCCAGCAGCTTAGGGGTGGGACTAGCGGGAGCCGGCCTCTACGAGCAGTACTTC
TRBJ2-3,15,TRBV7-9,NA,NA,CASRAGISSTDTQYF,TGTGCCAGCAGGGCGGGCATTAGTAGCACAGATACGCAGTATTTT
TRBJ2-3,16,TRBV2,once,TRBD1,CASSGDRLTSTDTQYF,TGTGCCAGCAGCGGGGACAGACTCACTAGCACAGATACGCAGTATTTT
TRBJ2-5,15,TRBV30,NA,NA,CAWSATGTGKETQYF,TGTGCCTGGAGTGCAACCGGGACTGGTAAAGAGACCCAGTACTTC
TRBJ1-2,15,TRBV12-2,once,NA,CASRFRDRGLYGYTF,TGTGCAAGTCGCTTTCGGGACAGGGGGCTCTATGGCTACACCTTC
TRBJ2-1,15,TRBV5-4,NA,TRBD2,CASSPEREEYNEQFF,TGTGCCAGCAGCCCAGAGCGGGAGGAGTATAATGAGCAGTTCTTC
TRBJ2-3,17,TRBV7-8,NA,TRBD2,CASSLLLAGGSTDTQYF,TGTGCCAGCAGCTTACTGTTAGCGGGAGGTAGCACAGATACGCAGTATTTT
TRBJ2-3,17,TRBV9,NA,TRBD1,CASSVGGTGRSTDTQYF,TGTGCCAGCAGCGTAGGTGGGACAGGACGGAGCACAGATACGCAGTATTTT
TRBJ1-1,15,TRBV18,NA,TRBD1,CASSPARGRYTEAFF,TGTGCCAGCTCACCGGCCAGGGGGCGGTACACTGAAGCTTTCTTT
TRBJ2-7,14,TRBV27,NA,NA,CASSSGARPNEQYF,TGTGCCAGCAGTTCAGGGGCCCGCCCCAACGAGCAGTACTTC
TRBJ2-7,13,TRBV5-1,NA,NA,CASSSGRGYEQYF,TGCGCCAGCAGCTCCGGACGGGGCTACGAGCAGTACTTC
TRBJ2-4,13,TRBV7-9,NA,NA,CASSFSDKPIQYF,TGTGCCAGCAGCTTCTCTGACAAGCCCATTCAGTACTTC
TRBJ2-7,15,TRBV15,NA,TRBD1,CATSRVRGQGYEQYF,TGTGCCACCAGCAGAGTGAGAGGACAGGGTTACGAGCAGTACTTC
TRBJ2-7,16,TRBV5-4,NA,TRBD1,CASSVLGQRLGYEQYF,TGTGCCAGCAGCGTTTTGGGACAGAGGTTGGGGTACGAGCAGTACTTC
TRBJ2-7,15,TRBV7-8,NA,TRBD1,CASSLEDRAVYEQYF,TGTGCCAGCAGCTTAGAGGACAGGGCGGTCTACGAGCAGTACTTC
TRBJ2-5,14,TRBV11-2,NA,NA,CASSLPWTEETQYF,TGTGCCAGCAGCTTACCATGGACTGAAGAGACCCAGTACTTC
TRBJ2-1,18,TRBV11-2,NA,NA,CASSFPSSGEALYNEQFF,TGTGCCAGCAGCTTCCCCTCTTCGGGGGAGGCCCTATACAATGAGCAGTTCTTC
TRBJ2-7,14,TRBV7-9,NA,TRBD2,CASSFSAGDSEQYF,TGTGCCAGCAGCTTTTCAGCGGGAGATTCCGAGCAGTACTTC
TRBJ2-1,14,TRBV5-4,NA,NA,CASSSADRYNEQFF,TGTGCCAGCAGTTCCGCCGACAGATACAATGAGCAGTTCTTC
TRBJ2-7,13,TRBV18,few,NA,CASSPGDTYEQYF,TGTGCCAGCTCACCGGGCGACACCTACGAGCAGTACTTC
TRBJ2-7,15,TRBV14,NA,NA,CASRPLGDPMWEQYF,TGTGCCAGCAGGCCTCTTGGGGACCCTATGTGGGAGCAGTACTTC
TRBJ1-5,16,TRBV30,NA,TRBD1,CAWSGVTGGIDQPQHF,TGTGCCTGGAGTGGGGTAACAGGGGGAATAGATCAGCCCCAGCATTTT
TRBJ1-5,15,TRBV10-3,NA,TRBD1,CAISAADRFNQPQHF,TGTGCCATCAGTGCGGCGGACAGGTTCAATCAGCCCCAGCATTTT
TRBJ2-1,16,TRBV30,NA,NA,CAWSVLEPKTYNEQFF,TGTGCCTGGAGTGTACTGGAACCCAAGACCTACAATGAGCAGTTCTTC
TRBJ2-3,17,TRBV7-9,NA,NA,CASSSSPPWSFMDTQYF,TGTGCCAGCAGCTCCTCCCCGCCGTGGTCTTTTATGGATACGCAGTATTTT
TRBJ2-1,14,TRBV7-9,NA,TRBD2,CASSLGAGYNEQFF,TGTGCCAGCAGCTTAGGAGCGGGATACAATGAGCAGTTCTTC